Each of the 21 T cell receptor beta chains below was sequenced from the same sample in a study of T cell responses to AZD1222 COVID-19 vaccine. Here immunoSEQ multiplex PCR was the method, and the copy in TCRdb shows in-frame clones only, minus some. The repertoire holds about 180,000 clones, 70% to 90% seen once, with about 4.1% in the top ten. The sample here was peripheral blood, taken 28 days after the second dose of the MenACWY control vaccine. The receptors derive from an adult who received the MenACWY meningococcal vaccine as a control.

In its sample, this clone was seen once. This chain links TRBV7-3 with TRBJ2-2; no reliable D call. Trimming left V 4 bases short and J 3 bases short, with 9 bases between. CDR1 and CDR2 from the germline V gene are SGHTA and FQGTGA. The CDR3 length is 14 residues. This CDR3 reads CASSSGSHTGELFF. CDR3 nucleotides: TGTGCCAGCAGCTCGGGCTCTCACACCGGGGAGCTGTTTTTT.

The chain couples TRBV11-2 to TRBJ1-3; D unclear. CDR1 SGHAT and CDR2 FQNNGV come from the germline V gene. The CDR3 runs 13 residues. Trimming pared 5 bases from V and 4 bases from J, leaving 9 bases between. The CDR3 reads CASSLSSGNTIYF. In nucleotides, the CDR3 is TGTGCCAGCAGCCTCAGTAGCGGAAACACCATATATTTT.

The rearrangement links TRBV6-6 to TRBJ1-2, with TRBD1 matching over 11 bases. This CDR3 contains 15 residues. The germline gives CDR1 MNHNY, CDR2 SVGAGI (reference sequence). With 6 bases clipped from V and 4 bases from J, the junction kept 7 bases outside the gene matches. As DNA, the CDR3 is TGTGCCAGCAGGGTGGGACAGGGGGAGGTCTATGGCTACACCTTC. Its translation is CASRVGQGEVYGYTF.

The chain is built from TRBV4-3 and TRBJ1-1; no firm D call. CDR3 length: 13 amino acids. The V and J ends lost 0 bases and 3 bases respectively, with 5 bases between them. Looked up from germline, CDR1 is LGHNA and CDR2 is YSLEER. CDR3 coding DNA: TGCGCCAGCAGCCAAGAGGGCCACACTGAAGCTTTCTTT. Protein sequence: CASSQEGHTEAFF.

The rearrangement links TRBV2 to TRBJ1-5, with D perhaps TRBD1 (5 bases). The CDR3 length is 13 residues. Deletions cut 5 bases from V and 7 bases from J, with 12 bases between. Germline CDR1 is SNHLY and CDR2 is FYNNEI. The CDR3 DNA is TGTGCCAGCAGTAAGCAGGGTTACCAGCCCCAGCATTTT. It yields the protein CASSKQGYQPQHF.

The V and J genes are TRBV12-3 or TRBV12-4 and TRBJ1-2; D is perhaps TRBD1 (6 bases). CDR3 length: 13 amino acids. The ends were cut back, 4 bases at V and 6 bases at J, with 12 bases in the middle. Here the CDR3 DNA reads TGTGCCAGCAGTTCTCGACAGGCCGATGGCTACACCTTC. It encodes CASSSRQADGYTF.

V and J are TRBV3-1 (or the pseudogene TRBV3-2) and TRBJ1-5, with D possibly TRBD1 on 6 matching bases. The CDR3 loop spans 15 amino acids. V dropped 0 bases and J dropped 5 bases, with 11 bases sitting between them. Germline V gives CDR1 LGHDT, CDR2 YNNKEL (reference sequence). This CDR3 reads CASSQDGRGDQPQHF. The CDR3 DNA sequence: TGTGCCAGCAGCCAAGATGGTAGGGGGGATCAGCCCCAGCATTTT.

This chain connects TRBV19 to TRBJ1-5, with 10 bases identical to TRBD1. This CDR3 is built from 13 residues. The germline V gene has CDR1 LNHDA and CDR2 SQIVND (reference sequence). The ends lost 7 bases at V and 7 bases at J; junction bases unmatched: 4. DNA for the CDR3: TGTGCCAGTAAAGGACAGGGGGACCAGCCCCAGCATTTT. Its translation: CASKGQGDQPQHF.

This clone was seen just once. The rearrangement links TRBV29-1 to TRBJ2-7, with 12 bases fitting TRBD2. This CDR3 is 14 amino acids long. J gave up 2 bases and V 7 bases, and 6 bases lay outside the gene matches. Germline V lookup: CDR1 SQVTM, CDR2 ANQGSEA. In DNA form, the CDR3 reads TGCAGCGCCCGTTCTAGCGGGAGGGCCTACGAGCAGTACTTC. It is translated as CSARSSGRAYEQYF.

CDR3: CASSFRMETQYF. The CDR3 DNA reads as TGTGCCAGCAGTTTCAGGATGGAGACCCAGTACTTC. The chain links TRBV7-8 to TRBJ2-5; D remains unclear. The CDR3 contains 12 residues. Germline CDR1 is SGHVS and CDR2 is FQNEAQ. Trimming removed 6 bases at V and 5 bases at J, with 10 bases between.

The chain couples TRBV6-2 or TRBV6-3 to TRBJ2-1; D is unresolved. The V gene lost 0 bases and the J gene lost 4 bases, with 4 bases spanning the gap. Germline CDR1 MNHEY, CDR2 SVGEGT. The CDR3 sequence is 13 residues long. The CDR3 spells CASSYSSYNEQFF. The CDR3 DNA is TGTGCCAGCAGTTACTCGAGTTACAATGAGCAGTTCTTC.

The V and J genes are TRBV7-9 and TRBJ2-2; D unclear. The CDR3 has 12 amino acids. Germline values: CDR1 SEHNR, CDR2 FQNEAQ (reference sequence). The V end was cut by 3 bases, the J end by 3 bases, with 2 bases between. CDR3 DNA: TGTGCCAGCAGCTTTTACACCGGGGAGCTGTTTTTT. This encodes CASSFYTGELFF.

This clone was seen once. This CDR3 is also generated by other DNA sequences in the sample. This chain uses TRBV9 with TRBJ1-1; D is uncertain. Between the trimmed V and J ends, which lost 0 bases and 8 bases, there was a span of 8 bases. The CDR3 totals 12 residues. Germline CDR1 reads SGDLS; CDR2 reads YYNGEE. The CDR3 is CASSVGVGEAFF. The CDR3 nucleotides are TGTGCCAGCAGCGTAGGGGTCGGAGAAGCTTTCTTT.

This sequence joins TRBV7-2 and TRBJ2-7; D is tentatively TRBD1 or TRBD2 (5 bases each). CDR3 size: 14 residues. Trimming stripped 4 bases from V and 8 bases from J, with 18 bases between. CDR1 SGHTA and CDR2 FQGNSA come from the germline V gene. CDR3 bases: TGTGCCAGCAGCTCATGGGACGGGGCTATGAAGCAGTACTTC. Protein product: CASSSWDGAMKQYF.

J is TRBJ2-5 and V is TRBV3-1 (or the pseudogene TRBV3-2); D gene ambiguous. Germline lookup yields CDR1 LGHDT and CDR2 YNNKEL (reference sequence). V was shortened by 7 bases and J by 5 bases, with 17 bases between the two germline ends. CDR3 length: 14 residues. CDR3 sequence (DNA): TGTGCCAGCATGCCCCCGGGTGGTTGGGAGACCCAGTACTTC. Translated: CASMPPGGWETQYF.

The CDR3 bases are TGCGCCAGCAGCCAAGATTTGACAGACCCAACTAATGAAAAACTGTTTTTT. Its protein product is CASSQDLTDPTNEKLFF. The V and J genes are TRBV4-3 and TRBJ1-4, with D possibly matching TRBD1 (5 bases). V lost 0 bases and J lost 0, with 11 bases in between. The V gene's germline CDR1 is LGHNA and CDR2 YSLEER. CDR3 length: 17 residues.

The V and J genes are TRBV7-6 and TRBJ1-2, with D maybe TRBD1 (5 bases). The CDR3 is made up of 16 amino acids. Germline lookup yields CDR1 SGHVS and CDR2 FNYEAQ. V was pared by 0 bases and J by 4 bases, with 15 bases between. The CDR3 protein is CASSLAPGRASYGYTF. For the CDR3, the DNA is TGTGCCAGCAGCTTAGCGCCAGGCAGGGCCTCCTATGGCTACACCTTC.

Only a few counts were recorded for this clone. V usage is TRBV7-2 and J usage is TRBJ1-5; D unclear. The CDR3 is made up of 14 amino acids. Germline values: CDR1 SGHTA, CDR2 FQGNSA. Trimming shortened V by 2 bases and J by 7 bases, and 12 bases separated the two germline ends. The CDR3 here is CASSLKSQIQPQHF. CDR3 sequence (DNA): TGTGCCAGCAGCTTAAAAAGTCAGATACAGCCCCAGCATTTT. The full variable domain, rest sourced from reference TRBV7-2 and TRBJ1-5, is GAGVSQSPSNKVTEKGKDVELRCDPISGHTALYWYRQSLGQGLEFLIYFQGNSAPDKSGLPSDRFSAERTGGSVSTLTIQRTQQEDSAVYLCASSLKSQIQPQHFGDGTRLSIL.

The count of this clone is one. This chain connects TRBV28 to TRBJ2-7, with D possibly being TRBD1 (5 bases). Trimming removed 6 bases from V and 3 bases from J, with 15 bases in between. The CDR3 is made up of 14 amino acids. Per germline, CDR1 MDHEN and CDR2 SYDVKM. Here the CDR3 DNA reads TGTGCCAGCAGCGACAGCTTGGTGAGCTACGAGCAGTACTTC. This encodes CASSDSLVSYEQYF.

V and J are TRBV18 and TRBJ2-1, with D unclear. The CDR3 extends over 14 amino acids. V dropped 2 bases and J dropped 9 bases, with 14 bases sitting between them. Per the germline V gene, CDR1 is KGHSH and CDR2 is LQKENI. CDR3 protein: CASSPGLGVTEQFF. CDR3 coding DNA: TGTGCCAGCTCACCAGGGCTAGGAGTTACTGAGCAGTTCTTC.

The chain joins TRBV11-2 to TRBJ2-5, with 8 positions matching TRBD2. Germline assignment: CDR1 SGHAT and CDR2 FQNNGV. CDR3 length equals 14 residues. J was trimmed by 4 bases and V by 1 base; bases with no gene match: 2. The CDR3 DNA sequence: TGTGCCAGCAGCTTAGCCGGGGGGGTAGAGACCCAGTACTTC. It yields the protein CASSLAGGVETQYF.